This T cell receptor (beta chain) appears in the sequencing data of a study of cytomegalovirus exposure and HLA in healthy donors. The J segment lost 7 bases and the V segment lost 0 bases, leaving 5 bases of the junction unmatched. CDR1 is SGHRS, CDR2 YFSETQ, per germline. CDR3 length equals 15 residues. A multiplex PCR was run with 60 Vbeta primers and 13 Jbeta primers. Only in-frame clones appear in the TCRdb table, and some are missing; sequencing was by immunoSEQ multiplex PCR. The sample holds roughly 45,000 clones; under 70% are singletons and the top ten take around 12%. Source material: PBMCs. V gene TRBV5-1 combines with J gene TRBJ2-1, with 9 bases that match TRBD2. This TCR came from a man aged 55 to 70 in good health and CMV-seropositive. The CDR3 DNA follows: TGCGCCAGCAGCTTGGAGCTAGCGGGGAGGAATGAGCAGTTCTTC. This translates into CASSLELAGRNEQFF. Filled out from reference TRBV5-1 and TRBJ2-1, the complete variable domain reads KAGVTQTPRYLIKTRGQQVTLSCSPISGHRSVSWYQQTPGQGLQFLFEYFSETQRNKGNFPGRFSGRQFSNSRSEMNVSTLELGDSALYLCASSLELAGRNEQFFGPGTRLTVL.